Listed here is a single T cell receptor (beta chain). The identical CDR3 is also encoded by other nucleotide sequences in the sample. The assay was immunoSEQ multiplex PCR, and TCRdb's table has in-frame clones only and misses some. The sample holds about 120,000 clones; 65% to 80% are singletons and the top ten take 5% to 8%. Germline-derived CDR1 and CDR2 are GTSNPN and SVGIG (reference sequence). The CDR3 is made up of 11 amino acids. V lost 2 bases and J 5 bases, leaving 6 bases between the germline ends. This entry is derived from a study of blood T cell repertoires in COVID-19. On the study more broadly: Acute-phase and convalescent COVID-19 samples originated in the United States, Italy and Spain. The analysed material was cDNA or gDNA that came from T cells, B-cell-depleted T cells, or PBMCs.

This rearrangement joins TRBV30 to TRBJ1-1; D call uncertain. Input material: peripheral blood. This receptor was taken from an older man with acute or convalescent COVID-19. The DNA of the CDR3 is TGTGCCTGGAGTAGAGGAACTGAAGCTTTCTTT. This codes for CAWSRGTEAFF.